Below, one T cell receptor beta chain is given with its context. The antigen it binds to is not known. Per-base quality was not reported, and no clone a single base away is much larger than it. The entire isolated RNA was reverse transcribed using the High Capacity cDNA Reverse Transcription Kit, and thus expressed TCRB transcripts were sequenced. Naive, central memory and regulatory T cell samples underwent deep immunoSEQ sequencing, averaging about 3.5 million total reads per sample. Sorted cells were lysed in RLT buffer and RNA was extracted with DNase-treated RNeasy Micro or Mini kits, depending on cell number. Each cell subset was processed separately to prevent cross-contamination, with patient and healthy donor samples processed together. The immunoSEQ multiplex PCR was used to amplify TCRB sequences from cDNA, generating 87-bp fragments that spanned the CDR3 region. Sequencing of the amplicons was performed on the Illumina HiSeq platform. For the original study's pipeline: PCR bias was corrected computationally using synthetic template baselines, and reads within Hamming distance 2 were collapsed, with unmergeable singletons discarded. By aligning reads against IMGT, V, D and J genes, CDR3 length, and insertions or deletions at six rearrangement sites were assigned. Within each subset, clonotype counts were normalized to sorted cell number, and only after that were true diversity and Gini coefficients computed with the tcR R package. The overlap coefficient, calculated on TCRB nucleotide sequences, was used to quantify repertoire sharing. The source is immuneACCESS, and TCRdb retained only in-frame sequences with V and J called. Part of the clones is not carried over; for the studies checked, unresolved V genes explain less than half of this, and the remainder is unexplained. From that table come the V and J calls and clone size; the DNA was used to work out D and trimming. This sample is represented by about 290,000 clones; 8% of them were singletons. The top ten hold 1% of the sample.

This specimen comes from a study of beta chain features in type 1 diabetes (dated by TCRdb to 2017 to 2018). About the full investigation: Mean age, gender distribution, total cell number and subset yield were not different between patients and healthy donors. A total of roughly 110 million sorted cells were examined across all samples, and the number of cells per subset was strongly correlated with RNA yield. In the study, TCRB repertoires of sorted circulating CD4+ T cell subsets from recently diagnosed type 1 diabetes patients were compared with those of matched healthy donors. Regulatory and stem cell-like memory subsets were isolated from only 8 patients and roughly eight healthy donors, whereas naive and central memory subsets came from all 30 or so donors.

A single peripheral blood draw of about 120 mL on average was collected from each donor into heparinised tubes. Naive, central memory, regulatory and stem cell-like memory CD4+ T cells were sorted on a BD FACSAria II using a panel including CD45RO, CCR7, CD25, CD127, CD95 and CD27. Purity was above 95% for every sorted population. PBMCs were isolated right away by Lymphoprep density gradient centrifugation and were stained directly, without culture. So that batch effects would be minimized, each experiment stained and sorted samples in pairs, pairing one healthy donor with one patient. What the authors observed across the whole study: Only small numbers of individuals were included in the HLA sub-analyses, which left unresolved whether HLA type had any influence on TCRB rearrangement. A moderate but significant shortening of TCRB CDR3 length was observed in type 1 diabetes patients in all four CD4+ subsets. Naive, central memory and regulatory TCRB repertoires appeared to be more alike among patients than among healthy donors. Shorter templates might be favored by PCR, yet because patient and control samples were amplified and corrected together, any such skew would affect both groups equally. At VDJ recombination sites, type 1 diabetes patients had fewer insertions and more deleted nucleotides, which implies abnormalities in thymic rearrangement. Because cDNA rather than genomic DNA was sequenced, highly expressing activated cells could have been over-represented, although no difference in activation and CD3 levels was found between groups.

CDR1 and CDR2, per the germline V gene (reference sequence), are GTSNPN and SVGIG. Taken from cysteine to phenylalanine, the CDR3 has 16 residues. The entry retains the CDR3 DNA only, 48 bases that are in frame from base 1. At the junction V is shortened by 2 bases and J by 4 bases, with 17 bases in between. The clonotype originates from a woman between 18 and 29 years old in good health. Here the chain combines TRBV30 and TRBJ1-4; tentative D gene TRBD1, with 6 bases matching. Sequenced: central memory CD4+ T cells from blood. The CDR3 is CAWSLQTGLSNEKLFF. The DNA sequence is TGTGCCTGGAGTTTACAGACAGGCCTAAGTAATGAAAAACTGTTTTTT. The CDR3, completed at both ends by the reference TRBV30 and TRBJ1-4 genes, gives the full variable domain SQTIHQWPATLVQPVGSPLSLECTVEGTSNPNLYWYRQAAGRGLQLLFYSVGIGQISSEVPQNLSASRPQDRQFILSSKKLLLSDSGFYLCAWSLQTGLSNEKLFFGSGTQLSVL.